This TCR beta chain was found in a study of blood T cell repertoires in COVID-19. As for the study in general: Sources were T cells, B-cell-depleted T cells, or PBMCs; the material itself was cDNA or gDNA.

The germline V gene has CDR1 KGHSH and CDR2 LQKENI. There are 14 residues in the CDR3. The ends lost 3 bases at V and 6 bases at J; junction bases unmatched: 7. The repertoire was sequenced with immunoSEQ multiplex PCR; TCRdb's copy has only in-frame clones and lacks some. The table shows tens of thousands of clones, with about 86% occurring only once. This chain uses TRBV18 with TRBJ1-2; the match to TRBD1 covers 7 bases. The sequencing input was peripheral blood. The TCR was taken from a woman aged 55-75 years with acute or convalescent COVID-19. Here the CDR3 reads CASSPGQKIHGYTF. The CDR3 DNA reads TGTGCCAGCTCACCGGGACAGAAGATTCATGGCTACACCTTC.